This TCR beta chain was profiled in a study of blood T cell repertoires in COVID-19. The V end was cut by 2 bases, the J end by 1 base, with 5 bases between. The CDR3 has 13 amino acids. Per the germline V gene, CDR1 is SEHNR and CDR2 is FQNEAQ (reference sequence). Profiling relied on immunoSEQ multiplex PCR, and the TCRdb table lists in-frame clones only, not all of them. This sample carries about 60,000 clones, 80% to 90% of them seen once, and the ten largest clones take 3% to 4.5%. The V call is TRBV7-9, the J call TRBJ1-1; tentative D call: TRBD1 (5 bases). Sequenced material: PBMCs or T cells enriched from blood (not recorded which). This receptor was obtained from a woman between 40 and 55 years old with acute COVID-19. CDR3 amino acids: CASSLTGNTEAFF. The CDR3 nucleotides read TGTGCCAGCAGCTTAACAGGGAACACTGAAGCTTTCTTT.